This T cell receptor (beta chain) was documented in a study of regulatory T cells in long-lasting Graves disease. This clonotype has a count of ten or more. Time point described: newly diagnosed GD, antithyroid drugs for less than 3 months. Making the TCR library involved RNA that had been extracted from PBMCs. In building TCR beta libraries, iRepertoire HTBI primers were used together with Arm-PCR of CDR3 regions. Via MiXCR, TCRdb re-called the multiplex PCR reads, giving one row per CDR3 protein. Among 390,000 or so distinct CDR3 sequences listed, approximately 10% were seen once. The sample also formed part of further work on T cells in Graves' hyperthyroidism and ophthalmopathy.

The sequence was obtained from a woman aged 18 to 35 with Graves disease. The specimen was peripheral blood mononuclear cells (PBMCs), collected at new diagnosis, from a patient treated with antithyroid drugs.

CDR3: CSASSPGQGISSEQFF. CDR3 bases: TGCAGTGCTAGCTCCCCGGGACAGGGAATTTCATCCGAGCAGTTCTTC. The chain links TRBV20-1 to TRBJ2-1; 9 nucleotides align to TRBD1. The CDR3 runs 16 residues. Trimming cost V 3 bases and J 10 bases; bases outside gene matches: 16. CDR1 DFQATT and CDR2 SNEGSKA come from the germline V gene (reference sequence).